The sequence of this T cell receptor (beta chain) was determined in a study of shared clonotypes between healthy human individuals. About the study: In total, the donors were two women and a few men aged 18 to 49.

As regards this clone: Its antigen remains unidentified.

The V and J ends lost 4 bases and 5 bases, in that order; junction bases with no gene match: 9. Looked up from germline, CDR1 is MGHRA and CDR2 is YSYEKL. The CDR3 extends over 15 amino acids. Naive CD8 cells comprised CD45RO-negative, CCR7-positively selected cells, excluding terminally differentiated effector memory CD45RA+ cells. Overall study findings and caveats: Rarefaction gave evidence that sorted-subset sequencing remained incomplete despite large depth. Among donors, clonotype sharing was expected to be affected by sequencing depth. Non-shared clonotypes had lower generation probabilities than those shared by all four donors.

The method was immunoSEQ multiplex PCR; TCRdb's version includes in-frame clones alone and lacks a portion of them. Altogether some 1,900,000 clones are present, about 94% being singletons, with the ten largest covering roughly 1.2%. The chain uses TRBV4-1 and TRBJ2-3; 7 bases agree with TRBD2. Sequencing was done on a sample of naive CD8+ T cells sorted from blood. This receptor was obtained from a man between 18 and 35 years old in good health. The CDR3 DNA reads as TGCGCCAGCAGCCCCGGAAGAGCGGGGCAAGATACGCAGTATTTT. This translates into CASSPGRAGQDTQYF.